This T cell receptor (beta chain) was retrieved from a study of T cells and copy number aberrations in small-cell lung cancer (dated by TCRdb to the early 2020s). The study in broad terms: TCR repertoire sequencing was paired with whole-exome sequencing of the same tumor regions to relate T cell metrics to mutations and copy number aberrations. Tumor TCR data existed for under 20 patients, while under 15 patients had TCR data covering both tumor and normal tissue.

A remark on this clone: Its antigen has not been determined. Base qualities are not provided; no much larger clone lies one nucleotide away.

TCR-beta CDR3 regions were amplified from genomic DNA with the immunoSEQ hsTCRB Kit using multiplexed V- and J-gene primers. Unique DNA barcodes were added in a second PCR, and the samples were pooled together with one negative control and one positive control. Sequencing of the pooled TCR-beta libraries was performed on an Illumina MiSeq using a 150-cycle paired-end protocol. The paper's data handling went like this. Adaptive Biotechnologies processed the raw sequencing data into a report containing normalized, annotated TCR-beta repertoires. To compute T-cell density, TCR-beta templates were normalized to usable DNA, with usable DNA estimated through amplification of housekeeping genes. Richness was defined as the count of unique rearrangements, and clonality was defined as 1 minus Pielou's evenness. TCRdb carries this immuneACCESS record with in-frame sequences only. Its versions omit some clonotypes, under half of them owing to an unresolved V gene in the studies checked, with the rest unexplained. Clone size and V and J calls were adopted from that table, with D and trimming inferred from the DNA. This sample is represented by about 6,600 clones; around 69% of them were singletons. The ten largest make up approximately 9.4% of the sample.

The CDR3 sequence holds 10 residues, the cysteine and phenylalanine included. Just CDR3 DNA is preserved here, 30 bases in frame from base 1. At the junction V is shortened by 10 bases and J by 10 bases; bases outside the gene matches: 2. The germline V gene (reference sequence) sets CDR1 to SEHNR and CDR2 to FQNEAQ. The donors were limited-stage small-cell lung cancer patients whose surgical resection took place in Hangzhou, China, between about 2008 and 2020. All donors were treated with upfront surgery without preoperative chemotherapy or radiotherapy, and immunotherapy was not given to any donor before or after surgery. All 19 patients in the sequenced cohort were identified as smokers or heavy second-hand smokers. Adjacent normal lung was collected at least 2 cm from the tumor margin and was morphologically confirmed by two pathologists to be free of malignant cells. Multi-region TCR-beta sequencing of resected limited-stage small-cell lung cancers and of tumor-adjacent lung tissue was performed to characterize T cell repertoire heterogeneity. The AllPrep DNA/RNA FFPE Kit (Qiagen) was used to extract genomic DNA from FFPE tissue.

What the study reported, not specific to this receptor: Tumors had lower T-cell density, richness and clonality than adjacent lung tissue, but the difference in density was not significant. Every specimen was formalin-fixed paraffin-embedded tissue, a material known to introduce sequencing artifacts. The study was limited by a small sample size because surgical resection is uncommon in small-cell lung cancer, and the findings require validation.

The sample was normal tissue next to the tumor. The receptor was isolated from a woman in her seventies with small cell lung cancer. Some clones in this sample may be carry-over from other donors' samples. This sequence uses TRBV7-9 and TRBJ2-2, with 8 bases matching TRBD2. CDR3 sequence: CAISGKELFF. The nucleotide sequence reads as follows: TGTGCCATTAGCGGGAAGGAGCTGTTTTTT.